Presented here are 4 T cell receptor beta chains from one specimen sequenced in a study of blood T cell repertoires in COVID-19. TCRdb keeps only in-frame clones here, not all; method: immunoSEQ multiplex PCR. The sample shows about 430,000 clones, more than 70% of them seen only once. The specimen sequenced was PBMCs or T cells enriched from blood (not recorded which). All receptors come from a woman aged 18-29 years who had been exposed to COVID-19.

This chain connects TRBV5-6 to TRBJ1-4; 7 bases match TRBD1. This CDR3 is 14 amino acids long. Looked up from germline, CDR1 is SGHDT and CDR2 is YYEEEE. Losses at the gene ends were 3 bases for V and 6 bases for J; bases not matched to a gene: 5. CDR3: CASSSGGSYEKLFF. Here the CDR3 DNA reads TGTGCCAGCAGCTCAGGGGGTTCGTATGAAAAACTGTTTTTT.

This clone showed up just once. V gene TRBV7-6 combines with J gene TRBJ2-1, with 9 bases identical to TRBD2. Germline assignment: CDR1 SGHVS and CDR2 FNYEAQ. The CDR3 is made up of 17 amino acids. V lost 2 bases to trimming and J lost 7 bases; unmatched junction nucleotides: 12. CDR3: CASSLYGWSGGKNEQFF. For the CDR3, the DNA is TGTGCCAGCAGCTTATATGGATGGAGCGGGGGGAAGAATGAGCAGTTCTTC.

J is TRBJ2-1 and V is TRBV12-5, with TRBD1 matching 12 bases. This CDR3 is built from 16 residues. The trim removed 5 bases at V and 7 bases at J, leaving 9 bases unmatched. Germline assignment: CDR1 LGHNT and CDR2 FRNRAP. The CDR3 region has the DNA TGTGCTAGTGGTGGGGGACAGGGGGCCGATTGGAATGAGCAGTTCTTC. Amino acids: CASGGGQGADWNEQFF.

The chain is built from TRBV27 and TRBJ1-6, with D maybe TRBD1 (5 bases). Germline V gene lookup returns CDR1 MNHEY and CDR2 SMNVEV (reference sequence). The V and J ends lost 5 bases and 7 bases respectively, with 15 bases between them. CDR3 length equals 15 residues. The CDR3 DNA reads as TGTGCCAGCAGTCTAACAAGGGGTAGCAATTCACCCCTCCACTTT. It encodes CASSLTRGSNSPLHF.